The clone carrying this T cell receptor (beta chain) was seen only a few times. Its antigen is as yet unknown. This specimen comes from a study of response to subunit inactivated influenza vaccine. TCRdb redid the calling of the RT-PCR reads with MiXCR, one entry per CDR3 protein. Counted here are about 700,000 distinct CDR3 sequences, 15% to 18% occurring once; the ten biggest clones make up around 10%. CDR3 length: 14 residues. Germline V gives CDR1 SGHDT, CDR2 YYEEEE. V lost 2 bases to trimming and J lost 5 bases; unmatched junction nucleotides: 7. Regarding the study as a whole: The authors suggested that few new T cells are recruited per seasonal influenza vaccination.

The TCR sequence derives from a man in his forties or fifties who received an inactivated influenza vaccine. This specimen was PBMCs from blood, taken roughly 12 days after vaccination. The chain recombines TRBV5-6 with TRBJ2-7; 7 bases fit TRBD1. The CDR3 spells CASSFVTGTHEQYF. The CDR3 DNA follows: TGTGCCAGCAGCTTCGTGACAGGGACCCACGAGCAGTACTTC. Filled out from reference TRBV5-6 and TRBJ2-7, the complete variable domain reads DAGVTQSPTHLIKTRGQQVTLRCSPKSGHDTVSWYQQALGQGPQFIFQYYEEEERQRGNFPDRFSGHQFPNYSSELNVNALLLGDSALYLCASSFVTGTHEQYFGPGTRLTVT.